This T cell receptor beta chain was found in a study of TIL therapy for anti-PD-1-resistant metastatic lung cancer. The V end lost 1 base, the J end lost 8 bases, and 11 bases lay between the germline ends. Looked up from germline, CDR1 is MGHDK and CDR2 is SYGVNS. The CDR3 consists of 13 residues. The time point here: pre-treatment sample, taken before nivolumab and TIL therapy. Pleural nodules or supraclavicular lymph nodes made up most of the excised metastases sampled. Sequencing used immunoSEQ v3. Libraries were prepared by immunoSEQ multiplex PCR; TCRdb keeps only in-frame clonotypes and omits some of them. This table holds around 45,000 clones, roughly 70% found once.

This receptor was identified in a person between 25 and 80 years old with non-small cell lung cancer. J is TRBJ1-1 and V is TRBV25-1, with D possibly being TRBD1 (5 bases). The specimen comprised tumor tissue, sampled at baseline. The CDR3 is CASSEWGEQEAFF. CDR3 DNA sequence: TGTGCCAGCAGTGAATGGGGGGAACAGGAAGCTTTCTTT.